Given below is one T cell receptor (beta chain) in context. Its antigen is undetermined. The study ran its PCR with 60 Vbeta and 13 Jbeta primers. Clones were sequenced by immunoSEQ multiplex PCR, and TCRdb holds only the in-frame ones, with some missing. Among 150,000 or so clones listed, 73% were seen once. Trimming shortened V by 6 bases and J by 5 bases, and 20 bases separated the two germline ends. This CDR3 contains 16 residues. The germline V gene has CDR1 MNHEY and CDR2 SMNVEV (reference sequence). This sample is part of a study of cytomegalovirus exposure and HLA in healthy donors. Study outcomes and limitations: The authors considered a cluster of highly shared sequence variants likely to be a sequencing artifact. Several of the most significant clusters appeared linked to common viral pathogens, based on a later analysis. Trimming of TCR beta V- and J-genes showed a link, identified in a later analysis, to a missense DCLRE1C variant. At a 0.05 false discovery rate, a later analysis found 18,000 or so TCR beta sequences to be associated with HLA alleles.

The V and J genes are TRBV27 and TRBJ2-1, with TRBD1 as a possible D gene (6 bases). This clonotype was sampled from a woman between 18 and 29 years old in good health and CMV-seronegative. Sequencing was done on a sample of PBMCs. The CDR3 DNA is TGTGCCAGCAGACCCCTCGATTGGACAGAGAACAATGAGCAGTTCTTC. Its protein product is CASRPLDWTENNEQFF.